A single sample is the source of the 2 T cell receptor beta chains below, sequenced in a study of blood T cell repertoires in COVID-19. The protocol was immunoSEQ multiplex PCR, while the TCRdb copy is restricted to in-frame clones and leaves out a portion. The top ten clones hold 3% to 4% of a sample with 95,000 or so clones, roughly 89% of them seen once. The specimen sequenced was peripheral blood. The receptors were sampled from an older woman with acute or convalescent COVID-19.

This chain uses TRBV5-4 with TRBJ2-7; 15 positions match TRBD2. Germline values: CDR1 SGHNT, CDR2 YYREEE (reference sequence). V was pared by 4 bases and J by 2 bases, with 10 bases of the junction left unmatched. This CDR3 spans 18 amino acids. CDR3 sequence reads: CASSPPGLAGGMAYEQYF. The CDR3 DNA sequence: TGTGCCAGCAGCCCCCCGGGACTAGCGGGAGGAATGGCCTACGAGCAGTACTTC. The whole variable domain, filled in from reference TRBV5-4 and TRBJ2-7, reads ETGVTQSPTHLIKTRGQQVTLRCSSQSGHNTVSWYQQALGQGPQFIFQYYREEENGRGNFPPRFSGLQFPNYSSELNVNALELDDSALYLCASSPPGLAGGMAYEQYFGPGTRLTVT.

This CDR3 is CASSLRASTSTDTQYF. The CDR3 nucleotides are TGTGCCAGCAGCTTGCGAGCGTCGACTAGCACAGATACGCAGTATTTT. The chain has TRBV11-2 and TRBJ2-3; D not resolved. The CDR3 extends over 16 amino acids. CDR1 is SGHAT and CDR2 is FQNNGV in the germline V gene. Trimming stripped 3 bases from V and 0 bases from J, with 13 bases between.